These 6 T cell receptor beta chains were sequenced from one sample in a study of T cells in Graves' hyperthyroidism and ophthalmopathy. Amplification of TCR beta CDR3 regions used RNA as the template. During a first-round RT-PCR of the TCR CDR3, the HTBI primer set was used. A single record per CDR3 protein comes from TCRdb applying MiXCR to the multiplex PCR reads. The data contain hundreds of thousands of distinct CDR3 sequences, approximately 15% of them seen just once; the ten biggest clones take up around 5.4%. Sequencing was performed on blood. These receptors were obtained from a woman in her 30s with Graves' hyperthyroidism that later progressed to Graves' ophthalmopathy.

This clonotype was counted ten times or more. The DNA of the CDR3 is TGCGCCAGCAGCTCATCAGCAGCGGGAGATGTCGATGAGCAGTTCTTC. Residues: CASSSSAAGDVDEQFF. V is TRBV5-1 and J is TRBJ2-1, with 8 bases that match TRBD2. Per germline, CDR1 SGHRS and CDR2 YFSETQ. This CDR3 comprises 16 residues. Trimming removed 3 bases from V and 8 bases from J; junction bases left unmatched: 13.

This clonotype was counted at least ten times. This CDR3 reads CASSLWGQLSGNTEAFF. The DNA for the CDR3 is TGTGCCAGCAGCCTATGGGGACAGCTCAGCGGGAACACTGAAGCTTTCTTT. The rearrangement links TRBV6-2 or TRBV6-3 to TRBJ1-1; 7 positions agree with TRBD1. Germline CDR1 reads MNHEY; CDR2 reads SVGEGT. V dropped 6 bases and J dropped 1; count of bases not matched to a gene: 14. The length of the CDR3 is 17 residues.

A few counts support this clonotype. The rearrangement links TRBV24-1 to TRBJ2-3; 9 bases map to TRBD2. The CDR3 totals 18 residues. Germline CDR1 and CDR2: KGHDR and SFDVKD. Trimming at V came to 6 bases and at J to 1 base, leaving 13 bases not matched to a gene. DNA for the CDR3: TGTGCCACCAGTTTGGCTAGCGGGACTAGGGGGGGCACAGATACGCAGTATTTT. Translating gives CATSLASGTRGGTDTQYF.

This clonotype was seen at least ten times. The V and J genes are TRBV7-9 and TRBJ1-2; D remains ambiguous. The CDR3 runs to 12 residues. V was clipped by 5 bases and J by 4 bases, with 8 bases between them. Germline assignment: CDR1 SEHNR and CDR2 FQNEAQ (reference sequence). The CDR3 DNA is TGTGCCAGCAGCCCTTCATCCTATGGCTACACCTTC. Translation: CASSPSSYGYTF.

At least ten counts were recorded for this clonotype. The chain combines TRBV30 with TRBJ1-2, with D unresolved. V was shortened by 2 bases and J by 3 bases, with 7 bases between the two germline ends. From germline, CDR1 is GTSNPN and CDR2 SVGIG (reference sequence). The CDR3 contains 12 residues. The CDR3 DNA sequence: TGTGCCTGGAGTATGGGCGACTATGGCTACACCTTC. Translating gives CAWSMGDYGYTF.

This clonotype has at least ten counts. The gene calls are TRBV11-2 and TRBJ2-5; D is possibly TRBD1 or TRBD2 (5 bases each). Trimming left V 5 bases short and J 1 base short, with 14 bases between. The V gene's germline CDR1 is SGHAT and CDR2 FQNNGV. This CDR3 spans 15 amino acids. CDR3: CASSTQDSGQETQYF. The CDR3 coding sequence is TGTGCCAGCAGCACCCAAGACAGCGGCCAAGAGACCCAGTACTTC.